A single sample is the source of the 15 T cell receptor beta chains below, sequenced in a study of cytomegalovirus exposure and HLA in healthy donors. PCR amplification relied on 60 Vbeta primers (plus 13 Jbeta primers). The repertoire was sequenced with immunoSEQ multiplex PCR; TCRdb's copy has only in-frame clones and lacks some. The sample consists of 150,000 to 200,000 clones, 82% of them appearing once. Sequencing input: PBMCs. The receptors were gathered from a girl aged 10-17 years in good health and CMV-seropositive.

The chain combines TRBV19 with TRBJ2-1, with 7 bases aligning to TRBD1. The CDR3 contains 14 residues. Trimming took 3 bases from V and 5 from J; bases not matched to a gene: 4. Germline CDR1 and CDR2: LNHDA and SQIVND (reference sequence). The CDR3 nucleotides read TGTGCCAGTAGTATCAAGGGGGCGGACAATGAGCAGTTCTTC. Its translation is CASSIKGADNEQFF.

A few counts support this clone. The rearrangement uses TRBV5-6 and TRBJ1-4, with D possibly matching TRBD1 (5 bases). The germline V gene encodes CDR1 SGHDT and CDR2 YYEEEE. The length of the CDR3 is 14 residues. V dropped 0 bases and J dropped 6 bases, with 9 bases sitting between them. The chain's CDR3 is CASSLGGGDEKLFF. The CDR3 nucleotides are TGTGCCAGCAGCTTGGGGGGGGGAGATGAAAAACTGTTTTTT.

The rearrangement uses TRBV7-2 and TRBJ2-7, with a weak D call TRBD2 (6 bases). Trimming cost V 1 base and J 0 bases, with 13 bases left between them. The CDR3 is made up of 16 amino acids. In germline, CDR1 is SGHTA, CDR2 FQGNSA. The CDR3 reads CASSLGGGDSSYEQYF. The CDR3 coding sequence is TGTGCCAGCAGCTTAGGGGGCGGGGATAGCTCCTACGAGCAGTACTTC.

The chain recombines TRBV5-5 with TRBJ1-1; D may be TRBD1 (6 bases). Germline V lookup: CDR1 SGHKS, CDR2 YYEKEE (reference sequence). This CDR3 is built from 12 residues. Trimming cost V 1 base and J 9 bases, with 10 bases left between them. CDR3 nucleotide sequence: TGTGCCAGCAGCTTGACAGGGAGTCAAGCTTTCTTT. Translated, it gives CASSLTGSQAFF.

The chain couples TRBV4-2 to TRBJ2-1, with D possibly matching TRBD2 (6 bases). The germline V gene has CDR1 LGHNA and CDR2 YNFKEQ. Trimming left V 0 bases short and J 2 bases short, with 11 bases between. The CDR3 length is 16 residues. The CDR3 loop is CASSQDVAVTYNEQFF. The CDR3 DNA sequence: TGTGCCAGCAGCCAAGATGTAGCGGTCACCTACAATGAGCAGTTCTTC.

The J gene is TRBJ2-7, the V gene TRBV29-1; unclear D gene. V lost 5 bases and J 0 bases, leaving 5 bases between the germline ends. Germline V gives CDR1 SQVTM, CDR2 ANQGSEA. CDR3 length equals 11 residues. CDR3 sequence reads: CSVYGSYEQYF. CDR3 sequence (DNA): TGCAGCGTTTACGGCTCCTACGAGCAGTACTTC.

This chain's CDR3 is CASRVGGAEQRSYEQYF. Written as DNA, the CDR3 is TGTGCCAGCAGGGTCGGTGGGGCGGAACAAAGATCCTACGAGCAGTACTTC. The chain links TRBV6-4 to TRBJ2-7; a possible D gene is TRBD1 (5 bases). CDR1 and CDR2 from the germline V gene are MRHNA and SNTAGT. This CDR3 is 17 amino acids long. With 6 bases removed from V and 1 base from J, the gap between germline ends came to 22 bases.

The rearrangement uses TRBV11-1 and TRBJ1-1; no firm D call. Germline CDR1 reads SGHAT; CDR2 reads FQDESV (reference sequence). The ends were cut back, 1 base at V and 2 bases at J, with 11 bases in the middle. The CDR3 sequence is 15 residues long. The CDR3 here is CASSLERTDNTEAFF. For the CDR3, the DNA is TGTGCCAGCAGCTTAGAGCGGACGGATAACACTGAAGCTTTCTTT.

V usage is TRBV7-9 and J usage is TRBJ2-1; D gene uncertain. Germline CDR1 is SEHNR and CDR2 is FQNEAQ (reference sequence). This CDR3 spans 16 amino acids. V gave up 4 bases and J gave up 3 bases, with 16 bases separating them. This CDR3 reads CASSSTVRINYNEQFF. DNA for the CDR3: TGTGCCAGCAGCTCCACGGTGCGTATCAACTACAATGAGCAGTTCTTC.

The chain employs TRBV4-1 and TRBJ2-3; TRBD2 agrees at 10 bases. Per the germline V gene, CDR1 is MGHRA and CDR2 is YSYEKL. CDR3 size: 18 residues. J lost 5 bases, V lost 1 base, and 12 bases had no gene match. DNA of the CDR3: TGCGCCAGCAGCCAAGTCCCTCTAGCGGGAGCCCGCAGAGATACGCAGTATTTT. Protein product: CASSQVPLAGARRDTQYF.

This rearrangement joins TRBV2 to TRBJ1-1, with a possible D match to TRBD1 (6 bases). CDR3 length equals 14 residues. CDR1 is SNHLY and CDR2 is FYNNEI in the germline V gene. Trimming left V 7 bases short and J 1 base short, with 13 bases between. As DNA, the CDR3 is TGTGCCAGCAAGAAGGACAGCTCGAACACTGAAGCTTTCTTT. Its protein product is CASKKDSSNTEAFF.

The chain recombines TRBV28 with TRBJ1-3; the match to TRBD1 covers 11 bases. The J segment lost 4 bases and the V segment lost 6 bases, leaving 8 bases of the junction unmatched. Per the germline V gene, CDR1 is MDHEN and CDR2 is SYDVKM. The CDR3 is 16 amino acids. The CDR3 coding sequence is TGTGCCAGCAGACCCGGACAGGGGGCGCGAGGAAACACCATATATTTT. Translating it yields CASRPGQGARGNTIYF.

This clone was counted a few times. The sample has other DNA sequences that encode this CDR3 too. The rearrangement links TRBV5-4 to TRBJ2-5; 10 positions agree with TRBD2. The V gene end was trimmed by 0 bases and the J gene end by 2 bases; junction bases not matched to a gene: 4. This CDR3 is built from 16 residues. Germline assignment: CDR1 SGHNT and CDR2 YYREEE (reference sequence). The CDR3 coding sequence is TGTGCCAGCAGCTTGGCGGCTAGCGGGGGACAAGAGACCCAGTACTTC. Its protein product is CASSLAASGGQETQYF.

The chain joins TRBV5-1 to TRBJ2-3, with 8 bases fitting TRBD2. The V gene's germline CDR1 is SGHRS and CDR2 YFSETQ. The CDR3 totals 19 residues. Losses at the gene ends were 0 bases for V and 1 base for J; bases not matched to a gene: 13. In DNA form, the CDR3 reads TGCGCCAGCAGCTTGGGAACCAGCGGGAGCGTAGAGGGCACAGATACGCAGTATTTT. Protein: CASSLGTSGSVEGTDTQYF.

The chain combines TRBV2 with TRBJ2-7; 8 bases line up with TRBD1. Germline V gene sequence: CDR1 SNHLY, CDR2 FYNNEI. The junction had 11 bases not matched to a gene; V was cut back by 4 bases and J by 6 bases. The CDR3 extends over 15 amino acids. The CDR3 nucleotides read TGTGCCAGCAGTGGGGGAGTCAGGGGGCCCTTCGAGCAGTACTTC. It yields the protein CASSGGVRGPFEQYF. Looking up the rest from reference TRBV2 and TRBJ2-7 gives the full variable domain: EPEVTQTPSHQVTQMGQEVILRCVPISNHLYFYWYRQILGQKVEFLVSFYNNEISEKSEIFDDQFSVERPDGSNFTLKIRSTKLEDSAMYFCASSGGVRGPFEQYFGPGTRLTVT.